This T cell receptor beta chain was sequenced in a study of T cell repertoires in cytomegalovirus infection. Turning to the study itself: Public TCR beta signatures indicated both CMV infection and matching HLA type.

TCRdb called the reads again in MiXCR, with one record for every CDR3 protein. The sample holds 450,000 to 550,000 distinct CDR3 sequences; approximately 15% are singletons and the top ten take 20% to 30%. Notes on the study in general: Individuals carrying CMV plus the relevant HLA were identified by cumulative frequency of public TCR beta families. Dominating the ex vivo response were HLA-C-restricted CMV-specific TCR beta clonotypes.

This clonotype was seen ten or more times. Antigen specificity is unknown. The sample comprised CD8+ T cells from PBMCs. The clonotype was recovered from a human donor in good health (CMV status not recorded). Some clones in this sample may be carry-over from other donors' samples.

The CDR3 loop is CASSEVRRGLEETQYF. CDR3 in DNA: TGTGCCAGCAGTGAAGTCCGGCGCGGCCTAGAAGAGACCCAGTACTTC. V gene TRBV6-1 combines with J gene TRBJ2-5; D remains ambiguous. The CDR3 has 16 amino acids. Germline CDR1 and CDR2: MNHNS and SASEGT. Trimming removed 1 base at V and 3 bases at J, with 15 bases between.